Below, 21 T cell receptor beta chains from the same sample are listed, as sequenced in a study of T cell responses to AZD1222 COVID-19 vaccine. Sequencing used immunoSEQ multiplex PCR; TCRdb keeps in-frame clones, though not all of them. The sample lists roughly 140,000 clones, roughly 90% occurring once. Material: peripheral blood, obtained 28 days after the second AZD1222 dose. These receptors were obtained from an adult who received the AZD1222 COVID-19 vaccine.

This chain uses TRBV27 with TRBJ2-3; 7 nucleotides agree with TRBD2. The CDR3 extends over 13 amino acids. J was trimmed by 6 bases and V by 6 bases; bases with no gene match: 6. Germline values: CDR1 MNHEY, CDR2 SMNVEV (reference sequence). CDR3 region: CASRRTRADTQYF. The CDR3 region has the DNA TGTGCCAGCAGGAGGACTAGAGCGGATACGCAGTATTTT.

V is TRBV6-1 and J is TRBJ1-2; perhaps TRBD1 as D (6 bases). Germline V gene data show CDR1 as MNHNS and CDR2 as SASEGT. The CDR3 has 14 amino acids. V was trimmed by 1 base and J by 6 bases, leaving 12 bases between them. The CDR3 here is CASSEVWTEDGYTF. The CDR3 coding sequence is TGTGCCAGCAGTGAAGTCTGGACAGAGGATGGCTACACCTTC.

J is TRBJ2-7 and V is TRBV7-2; D ambiguous. CDR3 size: 12 residues. The V end was cut by 5 bases, the J end by 3 bases, with 8 bases between. Germline values: CDR1 SGHTA, CDR2 FQGNSA. Here the CDR3 reads CASSPMRYEQYF. The CDR3 bases are TGTGCCAGCAGCCCGATGCGCTACGAGCAGTACTTC.

V is TRBV6-5 and J is TRBJ1-6; TRBD1 agrees at 10 bases. The CDR3 contains 14 residues. Germline-derived CDR1 and CDR2 are MNHEY and SVGAGI. J was trimmed by 10 bases and V by 6 bases; bases with no gene match: 6. CDR3 DNA sequence: TGTGCCAGCAGGAAGGACAGGGGGAACTCACCCCTCCACTTT. Translated, it gives CASRKDRGNSPLHF.

This clone has just one count. The gene calls are TRBV4-1 and TRBJ1-2; TRBD1 matches at 9 bases. J was trimmed by 7 bases and V by 0 bases; bases with no gene match: 6. The germline CDR1 and CDR2 sequences are MGHRA and YSYEKL. The CDR3 has 15 amino acids. CDR3 loop: CASSQEGTGPPGYTF. CDR3 DNA: TGCGCCAGCAGCCAAGAGGGGACAGGGCCCCCTGGCTACACCTTC.

The table lists this clone with a count of one. The chain is built from TRBV9 and TRBJ2-1; 9 nucleotides align to TRBD2. Germline CDR1 reads SGDLS; CDR2 reads YYNGEE. The ends lost 0 bases at V and 7 bases at J; junction bases unmatched: 8. This CDR3 region has 16 residues. CDR3 loop: CASSVALAGKGNEQFF. The CDR3 DNA follows: TGTGCCAGCAGCGTAGCTCTAGCGGGAAAGGGAAATGAGCAGTTCTTC.

The chain's CDR3 is CASMLGYNEQFF. DNA for the CDR3: TGTGCCAGTATGTTAGGTTACAATGAGCAGTTCTTC. V usage is TRBV19 and J usage is TRBJ2-1; D is undetermined. The V gene lost 7 bases and the J gene lost 4 bases, with 8 bases spanning the gap. CDR1 LNHDA and CDR2 SQIVND come from the germline V gene (reference sequence). This CDR3 contains 12 residues.

The V gene is TRBV13, the J gene TRBJ2-3; 12 positions agree with TRBD2. CDR3 length: 18 amino acids. Germline V gene sequence: CDR1 PRHDT, CDR2 FYEKMQ (reference sequence). Unmatched junction bases numbered 11, after V lost 5 bases and J lost 2 bases. CDR3 residues: CASSTPTLAGGTTDTQYF. As DNA, the CDR3 is TGTGCCAGCAGCACACCAACACTAGCGGGGGGTACCACAGATACGCAGTATTTT.

This chain joins TRBV3-1 (or the pseudogene TRBV3-2) and TRBJ1-2, with 8 bases that match TRBD1. Germline trimming cut 1 base from V and 8 bases from J; bases unmatched to any gene: 0. This CDR3 region has 12 residues. Germline CDR1 reads LGHDT; CDR2 reads YNNKEL (reference sequence). CDR3 in DNA: TGTGCCAGCAGCCAAGCAGGGGGCGGCTACACCTTC. Translation: CASSQAGGGYTF.

This clone was counted a few times. The rearrangement uses TRBV16 and TRBJ1-5; 8 bases map to TRBD1. Germline-derived CDR1 and CDR2 are KGHSY and FQNENV. The CDR3 covers 16 residues. J lost 7 bases, V lost 0 bases, and 8 bases had no gene match. CDR3 residues: CASSQSRGQGMQPQHF. The DNA of the CDR3 is TGTGCCAGCAGCCAATCCAGGGGGCAGGGAATGCAGCCCCAGCATTTT.

V and J are TRBV5-1 and TRBJ1-1, with no clear D. This CDR3 has 14 residues. V gave up 4 bases and J gave up 4 bases, with 14 bases separating them. The germline V gene has CDR1 SGHRS and CDR2 YFSETQ. For the CDR3, the DNA is TGCGCCAGCAGCATCGGCGCAGGCCGCACTGAAGCTTTCTTT. Protein: CASSIGAGRTEAFF.

This chain connects TRBV7-8 to TRBJ1-1; 7 bases map to TRBD1. The CDR3 contains 15 residues. The ends lost 4 bases at V and 3 bases at J; junction bases unmatched: 8. From germline, CDR1 is SGHVS and CDR2 FQNEAQ. The CDR3 DNA reads as TGTGCCAGCAGCTCTCGGACAGGAATCGACACTGAAGCTTTCTTT. Its protein is CASSSRTGIDTEAFF.

This chain connects TRBV7-8 to TRBJ2-1, with 11 bases that match TRBD2. The CDR3 is made up of 15 amino acids. J gave up 5 bases and V 4 bases, and 4 bases lay outside the gene matches. Germline CDR1 and CDR2: SGHVS and FQNEAQ. The CDR3 here is CASSSRLAGNNEQFF. CDR3 bases: TGTGCCAGCAGCTCCCGACTAGCGGGAAACAATGAGCAGTTCTTC. Complete variable domain (other parts from reference TRBV7-8 and TRBJ2-1): GAGVSQSPRYKVAKRGQDVALRCDPISGHVSLFWYQQALGQGPEFLTYFQNEAQLDKSGLPSDRFFAERPEGSVSTLKIQRTQQEDSAVYLCASSSRLAGNNEQFFGPGTRLTVL.

This clone was counted a single time. This chain connects TRBV5-1 to TRBJ2-7; D unclear. Trimming pared 0 bases from V and 3 bases from J, leaving 10 bases between. The CDR3 loop spans 14 amino acids. Germline CDR1 SGHRS, CDR2 YFSETQ. The DNA of the CDR3 is TGCGCCAGCAGCTTGGTAGGGATGAGCTACGAGCAGTACTTC. It yields the protein CASSLVGMSYEQYF.

The chain employs TRBV19 and TRBJ1-5; a possible D gene is TRBD1 (6 bases). There are 17 residues in the CDR3. V was trimmed by 4 bases and J by 6 bases, leaving 22 bases between them. Germline CDR1 LNHDA, CDR2 SQIVND (reference sequence). CDR3 sequence: CASSRGLSNRERQPQHF. The CDR3 DNA reads as TGTGCCAGTAGTAGGGGGTTATCGAACAGGGAACGTCAGCCCCAGCATTTT.

The V gene is TRBV4-1, the J gene TRBJ1-1; no clear D. This CDR3 has 14 residues. V was cut by 1 base and J by 1 base, with 7 bases left in between. Germline V gene sequence: CDR1 MGHRA, CDR2 YSYEKL. CDR3: CASSQVMTNTEAFF. In DNA, the CDR3 is TGCGCCAGCAGCCAAGTCATGACGAACACTGAAGCTTTCTTT.

The rearrangement uses TRBV18 and TRBJ2-3; possibly TRBD1 or TRBD2 for D (5 bases each). Germline-derived CDR1 and CDR2 are KGHSH and LQKENI. This CDR3 has 15 amino acids. Trimming removed 3 bases at V and 0 bases at J, with 10 bases between. CDR3 DNA: TGTGCCAGCTCACCGGGGACCCTTAGCACAGATACGCAGTATTTT. Protein: CASSPGTLSTDTQYF.

The chain has TRBV6-4 and TRBJ1-1; D is unresolved. The CDR3 is made up of 18 amino acids. The V gene lost 5 bases and the J gene lost 3 bases, with 25 bases spanning the gap. Looked up from germline, CDR1 is MRHNA and CDR2 is SNTAGT. CDR3 residues: CASSTPRRTSLGDTEAFF. The CDR3 DNA reads as TGTGCCAGCAGTACTCCGCGGAGGACGTCCCTAGGAGACACTGAAGCTTTCTTT.

The V gene is TRBV6-5, the J gene TRBJ1-2, with no clear D. V was pared by 2 bases and J by 0 bases, with 4 bases between. The CDR3 contains 13 residues. The germline CDR1 and CDR2 sequences are MNHEY and SVGAGI. The CDR3 is CASSYGANYGYTF. The CDR3 DNA follows: TGTGCCAGCAGTTACGGGGCTAACTATGGCTACACCTTC.

The chain is built from TRBV7-2 and TRBJ1-1; TRBD1 might be the D (6 bases). Germline V gives CDR1 SGHTA, CDR2 FQGNSA. Trimming took 2 bases from V and 1 from J, leaving 11 bases between them. The CDR3 covers 15 residues. The CDR3 sequence: CASSLRGHWNTEAFF. Here the CDR3 DNA reads TGTGCCAGCAGCTTACGGGGGCATTGGAACACTGAAGCTTTCTTT.

This chain connects TRBV13 to TRBJ2-7; TRBD1 aligns across 9 bases. This CDR3 contains 14 residues. The V segment lost 4 bases and the J segment 5 bases; nucleotides outside the gene matches: 6. Per germline, CDR1 PRHDT and CDR2 FYEKMQ (reference sequence). CDR3 in DNA: TGTGCCAGCAGCTCGCGACAGGGGGTCGACGAGCAGTACTTC. Residues: CASSSRQGVDEQYF.